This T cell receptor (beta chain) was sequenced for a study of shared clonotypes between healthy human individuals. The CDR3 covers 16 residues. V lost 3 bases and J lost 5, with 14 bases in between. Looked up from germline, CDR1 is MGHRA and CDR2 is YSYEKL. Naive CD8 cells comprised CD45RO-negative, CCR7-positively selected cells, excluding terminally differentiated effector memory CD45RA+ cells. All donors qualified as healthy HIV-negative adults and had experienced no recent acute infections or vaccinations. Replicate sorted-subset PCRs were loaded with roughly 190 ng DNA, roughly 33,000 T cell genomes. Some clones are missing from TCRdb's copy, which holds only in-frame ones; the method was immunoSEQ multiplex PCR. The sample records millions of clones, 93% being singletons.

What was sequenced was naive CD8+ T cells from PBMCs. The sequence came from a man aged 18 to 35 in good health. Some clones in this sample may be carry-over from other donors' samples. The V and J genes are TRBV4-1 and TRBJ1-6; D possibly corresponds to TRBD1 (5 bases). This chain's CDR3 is CASSHGEGLDNSPLHF. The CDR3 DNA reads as TGCGCCAGCAGCCATGGGGAGGGGTTGGATAATTCACCCCTCCACTTT.